This TCR beta chain was profiled in a study of cytomegalovirus exposure and HLA in healthy donors. General observations from the study: The study assumed roughly uniform donor sequencing depth for presence/absence analyses. Researchers catalogued 150 or so TCR beta chains as cytomegalovirus-associated. A missense DCLRE1C variant was associated with V- and J-gene trimming of TCR beta chains in a later analysis, and an independent cohort replicated the association.

Vbeta (60) and Jbeta (13) primers were used in the PCR. Clones were sequenced by immunoSEQ multiplex PCR, and TCRdb holds only the in-frame ones, with some missing. Of fewer than 140,000 clones listed, around 76% are singletons. About this clone itself: Its antigen is not identified.

Germline V CDR1 and CDR2: SGHNT, YYREEE (reference sequence). The trim removed 3 bases at V and 6 bases at J, leaving 11 bases unmatched. This CDR3 region has 15 residues. The study sampled nominally healthy donors, though unrecorded immune exposures were likely. The sequencing input was PBMCs. The rearrangement uses TRBV5-4 and TRBJ2-7, with 8 bases that match TRBD2. This sequence originates from a woman aged 45-60 years in good health and CMV-seropositive. The CDR3 protein is CASSSGTRAEAEQYF. The CDR3 DNA is TGTGCCAGCAGCTCCGGGACTAGGGCGGAAGCCGAGCAGTACTTC.